The 26 T cell receptor beta chains below all came from one sample that was sequenced in a study of T cell repertoires in ileal Crohn's disease. Data came from immunoSEQ multiplex PCR; TCRdb stores just in-frame clones and leaves some out. The sample consists of approximately 17,000 clones, approximately 87% of them appearing once. Sequences were obtained from ileal tissue. The receptor source for this set is an adult with Crohn's disease.

This chain links TRBV5-1 with TRBJ2-5; the D is unclear. The germline V gene has CDR1 SGHRS and CDR2 YFSETQ. This CDR3 comprises 12 residues. V was pared by 0 bases and J by 2 bases, with 2 bases between. The CDR3 nucleotides are TGCGCCAGCAGCTTGGCACAAGAGACCCAGTACTTC. Residues: CASSLAQETQYF. Based on the CDR3 plus reference TRBV5-1 and TRBJ2-5, the full variable domain is KAGVTQTPRYLIKTRGQQVTLSCSPISGHRSVSWYQQTPGQGLQFLFEYFSETQRNKGNFPGRFSGRQFSNSRSEMNVSTLELGDSALYLCASSLAQETQYFGPGTRLLVL.

The J gene is TRBJ2-2, the V gene TRBV7-6, with 7 bases identical to TRBD1. The CDR3 is 17 amino acids. Per the germline V gene, CDR1 is SGHVS and CDR2 is FNYEAQ. V shed 4 bases, J shed 3 bases, and the junction held 11 bases outside the gene matches. In DNA, the CDR3 is TGTGCCAGCAGCTCAGGGGGTGAAGGCTGGTACACCGGGGAGCTGTTTTTT. It is translated as CASSSGGEGWYTGELFF.

In its sample, this clone was seen a few times. This chain uses TRBV5-4 with TRBJ2-5; a possible D gene is TRBD2 (5 bases). Trimming took off 1 base at V and 1 base at J, with 8 bases between the two ends. The germline V gene encodes CDR1 SGHNT and CDR2 YYREEE (reference sequence). The CDR3 length is 14 residues. CDR3 nucleotide sequence: TGTGCCAGCAGCTTGAAAACTAGCCAAGAGACCCAGTACTTC. Residues: CASSLKTSQETQYF.

V usage is TRBV5-1 and J usage is TRBJ2-1; 10 bases align to TRBD1. J was trimmed by 0 bases and V by 1 base; bases with no gene match: 7. CDR1 is SGHRS, CDR2 YFSETQ, per germline. The CDR3 extends over 18 amino acids. The CDR3 coding sequence is TGCGCCAGCAGCTTGTTGACAGGGGGCTCCAGCTCCTACAATGAGCAGTTCTTC. Translated: CASSLLTGGSSSYNEQFF.

The chain combines TRBV6-6 with TRBJ1-6; D unclear. The CDR3 sequence is 16 residues long. V lost 8 bases and J 1 base, leaving 15 bases between the germline ends. Germline assignment: CDR1 MNHNY and CDR2 SVGAGI (reference sequence). CDR3 in DNA: TGTGCCAGCGGAGGAGATGATTGGTCCTATAATTCACCCCTCCACTTT. Translated, it gives CASGGDDWSYNSPLHF.

The CDR3 region has the DNA TGTGCCAGCTCAGGCTTCGGGACAGCATCTTCACCCCTCCACTTT. Translated, it gives CASSGFGTASSPLHF. V gene TRBV18 combines with J gene TRBJ1-6, with 7 bases aligning to TRBD1. The CDR3 is 15 amino acids. Germline loops: CDR1 KGHSH, CDR2 LQKENI. Losses at the gene ends were 5 bases for V and 9 bases for J; bases not matched to a gene: 10.

This clone has just a few counts. The J gene is TRBJ2-1, the V gene TRBV30; D possibly corresponds to TRBD1 (5 bases). The CDR3 spans 13 residues. CDR1 is GTSNPN and CDR2 is SVGIG in the germline V gene (reference sequence). Trimming stripped 4 bases from V and 5 bases from J, with 12 bases between. This chain's CDR3 is CAWTKGFDNEQFF. In nucleotides, the CDR3 is TGTGCCTGGACCAAGGGGTTCGACAATGAGCAGTTCTTC. Variable domain in full (rest from reference TRBV30 and TRBJ2-1): SQTIHQWPATLVQPVGSPLSLECTVEGTSNPNLYWYRQAAGRGLQLLFYSVGIGQISSEVPQNLSASRPQDRQFILSSKKLLLSDSGFYLCAWTKGFDNEQFFGPGTRLTVL.

This chain links TRBV11-1 with TRBJ2-1, with 8 bases identical to TRBD1. CDR3 length equals 16 residues. Germline assignment: CDR1 SGHAT and CDR2 FQDESV (reference sequence). Germline trimming cut 8 bases from V and 7 bases from J; bases unmatched to any gene: 16. CDR3 loop: CASSLFSGGGRNEQFF. The CDR3 DNA reads TGTGCCAGCTCCCTATTTTCAGGGGGCGGCCGGAATGAGCAGTTCTTC.

Only one count was recorded for this clone. The chain combines TRBV5-1 with TRBJ1-5; no clear D gene. V was pared by 0 bases and J by 4 bases, with 5 bases between. This CDR3 spans 13 amino acids. Germline assignment: CDR1 SGHRS and CDR2 YFSETQ. The CDR3: CASSLETNQPQHF. CDR3 nucleotides: TGCGCCAGCAGCTTGGAAACAAATCAGCCCCAGCATTTT.

The genes are TRBV11-3 and TRBJ2-1, with 8 bases matching TRBD1. The junction had 11 bases not matched to a gene; V was cut back by 4 bases and J by 9 bases. Germline CDR1 and CDR2: SGHNT and YENEEA. This CDR3 is built from 15 residues. The CDR3 region has the DNA TGTGCCAGCAGCTCCCGACAGGGGATATTAACTGAGCAGTTCTTC. Encoded protein: CASSSRQGILTEQFF.

The chain is built from TRBV19 and TRBJ2-1; D is perhaps TRBD2 (5 bases). Germline CDR1 is LNHDA and CDR2 is SQIVND (reference sequence). The CDR3 is 14 residues long. Trimming stripped 1 base from V and 7 bases from J, with 11 bases between. CDR3 loop: CASSIVARGNEQFF. CDR3 nucleotide sequence: TGTGCCAGTAGTATAGTCGCCCGAGGGAATGAGCAGTTCTTC. Full variable domain (outside the CDR3, taken from reference TRBV19 and TRBJ2-1): DGGITQSPKYLFRKEGQNVTLSCEQNLNHDAMYWYRQDPGQGLRLIYYSQIVNDFQKGDIAEGYSVSREKKESFPLTVTSAQKNPTAFYLCASSIVARGNEQFFGPGTRLTVL.

The chain employs TRBV4-2 and TRBJ2-5, with TRBD2 matching 13 bases. The CDR3 consists of 17 residues. Losses at the gene ends were 0 bases for V and 5 bases for J; bases not matched to a gene: 6. Germline V gene sequence: CDR1 LGHNA, CDR2 YNFKEQ. CDR3 amino acids: CASSQDTSGGARETQYF. CDR3 in DNA: TGTGCCAGCAGCCAAGACACTAGCGGGGGGGCACGGGAGACCCAGTACTTC.

The chain couples TRBV21-1 to TRBJ1-1. TRBV21-1 is a documented pseudogene. The CDR3 runs 13 residues. The CDR3 sequence: CASSIGGNTEAFF. Here the CDR3 DNA reads TGTGCCAGCAGCATAGGAGGTAACACTGAAGCTTTCTTT.

V gene TRBV7-9 combines with J gene TRBJ2-1, with 8 bases identical to TRBD1. V dropped 3 bases and J dropped 6; count of bases not matched to a gene: 4. This CDR3 has 14 amino acids. The germline gives CDR1 SEHNR, CDR2 FQNEAQ (reference sequence). CDR3 DNA sequence: TGTGCCAGCAGCTTGGGGACAGGCCTCAATGAGCAGTTCTTC. Translated: CASSLGTGLNEQFF.

The CDR3 spells CASSFLGGSGPADTQYF. CDR3 nucleotide sequence: TGTGCCAGCAGCTTCTTGGGGGGTTCGGGCCCCGCAGATACGCAGTATTTT. The chain is built from TRBV7-8 and TRBJ2-3, with D perhaps TRBD2 (6 bases). V lost 3 bases to trimming and J lost 4 bases, with 20 bases between them. The CDR3 is made up of 17 amino acids. The germline CDR1 and CDR2 sequences are SGHVS and FQNEAQ.

The CDR3 reads CASSPGQGRTIYF. CDR3 nucleotides: TGTGCCAGCTCGCCGGGACAGGGGCGCACCATATATTTT. The V gene is TRBV18, the J gene TRBJ1-3; TRBD1 agrees at 10 bases. The junction had 5 bases not matched to a gene; V was cut back by 6 bases and J by 9 bases. Germline-derived CDR1 and CDR2 are KGHSH and LQKENI. The CDR3 is 13 residues long. Together with reference TRBV18 and TRBJ1-3, the CDR3 gives the full variable domain: NAGVMQNPRHLVRRRGQEARLRCSPMKGHSHVYWYRQLPEEGLKFMVYLQKENIIDESGMPKERFSAEFPKEGPSILRIQQVVRGDSAAYFCASSPGQGRTIYFGEGSWLTVV.

The rearrangement uses TRBV4-1 and TRBJ1-1, with 7 bases identical to TRBD1. Germline CDR1 is MGHRA and CDR2 is YSYEKL. J gave up 8 bases and V 4 bases, and 4 bases lay outside the gene matches. This CDR3 comprises 12 residues. The CDR3 loop is CASSLETGEAFF. The CDR3 coding sequence is TGCGCCAGCAGCCTGGAGACAGGGGAAGCTTTCTTT.

This clone was counted once. The rearrangement joins TRBV19 to TRBJ1-6, with 10 bases aligning to TRBD1. Trimming removed 3 bases from V and 2 bases from J; junction bases left unmatched: 7. The CDR3 is made up of 18 amino acids. Germline CDR1 and CDR2: LNHDA and SQIVND (reference sequence). The CDR3 coding sequence is TGTGCCAGTAGTATTCCCCTGGACAGGGGGACCTATAATTCACCCCTCCACTTT. Translation gives CASSIPLDRGTYNSPLHF.

The chain carries TRBV5-1 and TRBJ2-2, with no clear D. This CDR3 comprises 16 residues. Trimming stripped 0 bases from V and 5 bases from J, with 14 bases between. Germline lookup yields CDR1 SGHRS and CDR2 YFSETQ. The DNA of the CDR3 is TGCGCCAGCAGCTTGGTTGCAGCGACGAGGACCGGGGAGCTGTTTTTT. Protein: CASSLVAATRTGELFF.

The chain employs TRBV7-3 and TRBJ1-1; perhaps TRBD1 as D (5 bases). The CDR3 runs 14 residues. In germline, CDR1 is SGHTA, CDR2 FQGTGA. Trimming cost V 2 bases and J 1 base, with 8 bases left between them. The CDR3 loop reads CASSLQGPNTEAFF. CDR3 bases: TGTGCCAGCAGCTTACAGGGTCCGAACACTGAAGCTTTCTTT.

V is TRBV5-4 and J is TRBJ2-2; D unresolved. This CDR3 contains 14 residues. Looked up from germline, CDR1 is SGHNT and CDR2 is YYREEE (reference sequence). The ends were cut back, 0 bases at V and 6 bases at J, with 9 bases in the middle. The CDR3 loop is CASSLGRGPGELFF. In DNA, the CDR3 is TGTGCCAGCAGCTTGGGGAGAGGTCCCGGGGAGCTGTTTTTT. The full variable domain, in which reference TRBV5-4 and TRBJ2-2 provide the parts outside the CDR3, is ETGVTQSPTHLIKTRGQQVTLRCSSQSGHNTVSWYQQALGQGPQFIFQYYREEENGRGNFPPRFSGLQFPNYSSELNVNALELDDSALYLCASSLGRGPGELFFGEGSRLTVL.

The rearrangement joins TRBV6-6 to TRBJ2-2; no definite D call. This CDR3 is 14 amino acids long. In germline, CDR1 is MNHNY, CDR2 SVGAGI (reference sequence). V dropped 3 bases and J dropped 5 bases, with 10 bases sitting between them. The CDR3 DNA is TGTGCCAGCAGTTATTCAGGAATTACCGGGGAGCTGTTTTTT. Protein: CASSYSGITGELFF.

This chain links TRBV6-5 with TRBJ2-2, with D maybe TRBD1 (5 bases). The length of the CDR3 is 15 residues. V was cut by 2 bases and J by 7 bases, with 14 bases left in between. The germline CDR1 and CDR2 sequences are MNHEY and SVGAGI. The CDR3 here is CASSYRVQGGGELFF. CDR3 bases: TGTGCCAGCAGTTACCGGGTCCAGGGCGGCGGGGAGCTGTTTTTT.

This clone has only one observation. The genes are TRBV2 and TRBJ2-7; 8 bases are a match to TRBD1. The V and J ends lost 5 bases and 3 bases, in that order; junction bases with no gene match: 6. The CDR3 extends over 14 amino acids. Germline V gene sequence: CDR1 SNHLY, CDR2 FYNNEI. The CDR3: CASSRATGVYEQYF. CDR3 DNA: TGTGCCAGCAGTCGAGCGACAGGGGTCTACGAGCAGTACTTC.

The rearrangement uses TRBV29-1 and TRBJ2-5; D perhaps matches TRBD1 (6 bases). Trimming shortened V by 7 bases and J by 5 bases, and 17 bases separated the two germline ends. The CDR3 runs 13 residues. From germline, CDR1 is SQVTM and CDR2 ANQGSEA. The CDR3 sequence is CSAPSGARETQYF. The CDR3 coding sequence is TGCAGCGCCCCGTCAGGGGCGAGGGAGACCCAGTACTTC.

The table lists this clone with a count of one. The chain joins TRBV6-5 to TRBJ1-1, with a weak D call TRBD1 (5 bases). Germline loops: CDR1 MNHEY, CDR2 SVGAGI. The CDR3 spans 15 residues. The V and J ends lost 5 bases and 5 bases respectively, with 18 bases between them. The CDR3 region has the DNA TGTGCCAGCAGTCCCCCCCGGAGGGGTGGAACTGAAGCTTTCTTT. Translated, it gives CASSPPRRGGTEAFF.